The 18 T cell receptor beta chains given below trace back to one sample, sequenced in a study of PD-1 blockade in classical Hodgkin lymphoma. Relapse after autologous stem cell transplantation occurred in every patient, and brentuximab vedotin exposure varied. Some clones are missing from TCRdb's copy, which holds only in-frame ones; the method was immunoSEQ multiplex PCR. The sample holds roughly 45,000 clones, about 65% seen once. The starting material was peripheral blood mononuclear cells (PBMCs), obtained before the second cycle of nivolumab. These receptor sequences come from a human donor with classical Hodgkin lymphoma.

About this clone itself: The junction differs from germline at one of its ends, possibly a read error. V gene TRBV4-3 combines with J gene TRBJ2-5, with D possibly TRBD2 on 7 matching bases. CDR3 length equals 15 residues. Germline assignment: CDR1 LGHNA and CDR2 YSLEER. DNA for the CDR3: TGCGCCACCAGCGGGACACCGGGCTCCACGGAGACCCAGTACTTC. It is translated as CATSGTPGSTETQYF.

This sequence joins TRBV30 and TRBJ1-1, with D maybe TRBD1 (6 bases). V lost 3 bases and J lost 4, with 15 bases in between. Per germline, CDR1 GTSNPN and CDR2 SVGIG (reference sequence). The CDR3 has 14 residues. The CDR3 here is CAWSKGGGGTEAFF. CDR3 DNA: TGTGCCTGGAGCAAGGGGGGGGGAGGCACTGAAGCTTTCTTT.

The chain recombines TRBV6-1 with TRBJ2-1; D is perhaps TRBD2 (5 bases). Germline values: CDR1 MNHNS, CDR2 SASEGT. The CDR3 is 14 residues long. Trimming left V 3 bases short and J 6 bases short, with 12 bases between. DNA for the CDR3: TGTGCCAGCAGTGAGCGGCTAGAGGGCAATGAGCAGTTCTTC. This translates into CASSERLEGNEQFF.

The rearrangement joins TRBV4-1 to TRBJ1-1; perhaps TRBD1 as D (5 bases). The V gene lost 4 bases and the J gene lost 11 bases, with 17 bases spanning the gap. This CDR3 has 13 amino acids. From germline, CDR1 is MGHRA and CDR2 YSYEKL. For the CDR3, the DNA is TGCGCCAGCAGCCCAAAACGGGGCTCTTGGGCTTTCTTT. Its translation: CASSPKRGSWAFF.

This rearrangement joins TRBV18 to TRBJ2-4; D perhaps matches TRBD2 (6 bases). V lost 4 bases and J 1 base, leaving 26 bases between the germline ends. Germline V gene lookup returns CDR1 KGHSH and CDR2 LQKENI. The CDR3 sequence is 20 residues long. The CDR3 is CASSLFGSLLAHFAKNIQYF. The CDR3 region has the DNA TGTGCCAGCTCACTTTTCGGCTCCCTACTAGCCCACTTCGCCAAAAACATTCAGTACTTC.

The genes are TRBV5-1 and TRBJ1-3; no firm D call. The germline V and J ends were trimmed by 0 bases and 0 bases, with 13 bases remaining between them. CDR1 and CDR2 (germline): SGHRS, YFSETQ. This CDR3 spans 17 amino acids. CDR3 in DNA: TGCGCCAGCAGCTTGGAAGCCCCCTCTCGCTCTGGAAACACCATATATTTT. Its protein is CASSLEAPSRSGNTIYF.

The V and J genes are TRBV6-5 and TRBJ1-5; D not certain. Trimming took 7 bases from V and 2 from J, leaving 12 bases between them. This CDR3 contains 14 residues. Germline loops: CDR1 MNHEY, CDR2 SVGAGI. CDR3 in DNA: TGTGCCAGCACCCCAGCGAATGGCAATCAGCCCCAGCATTTT. Translated, it gives CASTPANGNQPQHF.

The rearrangement uses TRBV4-3 and TRBJ2-7, with D possibly being TRBD1 (5 bases). Germline assignment: CDR1 LGHNA and CDR2 YSLEER. Trimming took off 0 bases at V and 3 bases at J, with 9 bases between the two ends. The length of the CDR3 is 14 residues. CDR3 in amino acids: CASSQEETDYEQYF. The CDR3 region has the DNA TGCGCCAGCAGCCAAGAAGAGACAGACTACGAGCAGTACTTC.

This clone came up a few times. The rearrangement joins TRBV27 to TRBJ2-5, with D perhaps being TRBD1 or TRBD2 (5 bases each). The CDR3 consists of 15 residues. Trimming cost V 2 bases and J 5 bases, with 15 bases left between them. Germline values: CDR1 MNHEY, CDR2 SMNVEV (reference sequence). CDR3 region: CASSLIYRSGETQYF. The DNA for the CDR3 is TGTGCCAGCAGTTTAATTTACAGGTCGGGGGAGACCCAGTACTTC.

The rearrangement links TRBV6-6 to TRBJ1-2, with D uncertain. This CDR3 spans 11 amino acids. The V gene lost 0 bases and the J gene lost 14 bases, with 10 bases spanning the gap. Germline V gives CDR1 MNHNY, CDR2 SVGAGI (reference sequence). The CDR3 loop is CASSYSLGKTF. The DNA for the CDR3 is TGTGCCAGCAGTTACTCGTTAGGGAAGACCTTC.

This clone was seen just once. This chain uses TRBV7-2 with TRBJ1-4, with 7 bases matching TRBD1. The CDR3 spans 15 residues. Germline V CDR1 and CDR2: SGHTA, FQGNSA. The J segment lost 7 bases and the V segment lost 1 base, leaving 6 bases of the junction unmatched. CDR3 sequence reads: CASSLVAGGAEKLFF. The CDR3 DNA follows: TGTGCCAGCAGCTTAGTGGCAGGGGGAGCTGAAAAACTGTTTTTT.

The chain carries TRBV6-1 and TRBJ1-3; no firm D call. Per germline, CDR1 MNHNS and CDR2 SASEGT. The ends were cut back, 4 bases at V and 0 bases at J, with 7 bases in the middle. This CDR3 contains 14 residues. This CDR3 reads CASSARASGNTIYF. The CDR3 DNA reads TGTGCCAGCAGTGCAAGGGCCTCTGGAAACACCATATATTTT.

This chain joins TRBV30 and TRBJ2-5, with D perhaps matching TRBD2 (5 bases). From germline, CDR1 is GTSNPN and CDR2 SVGIG (reference sequence). Trimming shortened V by 0 bases and J by 2 bases, and 16 bases separated the two germline ends. This CDR3 region has 16 residues. This CDR3 is CAWSVTPPGKQETQYF. The CDR3 nucleotides read TGTGCCTGGAGTGTAACCCCCCCGGGGAAACAAGAGACCCAGTACTTC. Based on the CDR3 plus reference TRBV30 and TRBJ2-5, the full variable domain is SQTIHQWPATLVQPVGSPLSLECTVEGTSNPNLYWYRQAAGRGLQLLFYSVGIGQISSEVPQNLSASRPQDRQFILSSKKLLLSDSGFYLCAWSVTPPGKQETQYFGPGTRLLVL.

CDR3 residues: CASSQDQGAAANEQFF. CDR3 nucleotides: TGTGCCAGCAGCCAAGATCAAGGGGCCGCTGCGAATGAGCAGTTCTTC. The V gene is TRBV4-2, the J gene TRBJ2-1, with D maybe TRBD1 (5 bases). V was trimmed by 0 bases and J by 7 bases, leaving 16 bases between them. Germline loops: CDR1 LGHNA, CDR2 YNFKEQ. The CDR3 is 16 amino acids.

This clone was recorded a few times. This rearrangement joins TRBV4-1 to TRBJ2-2; possibly TRBD1 or TRBD2 for D (5 bases each). The V end lost 6 bases, the J end lost 6 bases, and 14 bases lay between the germline ends. Germline V gene sequence: CDR1 MGHRA, CDR2 YSYEKL. This CDR3 contains 14 residues. The CDR3 DNA follows: TGCGCCAGCAGTTTTTGGGGGAGCTCCGGGGAGCTGTTTTTT. Translation: CASSFWGSSGELFF.

The chain is built from TRBV27 and TRBJ1-2; D may be TRBD1 (6 bases). V was clipped by 6 bases and J by 7 bases, with 21 bases between them. Germline-derived CDR1 and CDR2 are MNHEY and SMNVEV (reference sequence). This CDR3 comprises 15 residues. The CDR3 DNA reads as TGTGCCAGCAGCCTAACGAAGGGGGGCAGGATTGGCTACACCTTC. Protein: CASSLTKGGRIGYTF.

The rearrangement joins TRBV6-6 to TRBJ1-6, with D possibly matching TRBD1 (5 bases). The CDR3 is 15 residues long. Trimming took off 7 bases at V and 9 bases at J, with 19 bases between the two ends. In germline, CDR1 is MNHNY, CDR2 SVGAGI (reference sequence). CDR3 sequence (DNA): TGTGCCAGCACCCTCGGTGCAGGGTATCGTTCACCCCTCCACTTT. Translated: CASTLGAGYRSPLHF.

The chain uses TRBV2 and TRBJ2-3; D is perhaps TRBD1 (5 bases). The V gene's germline CDR1 is SNHLY and CDR2 FYNNEI. There are 15 residues in the CDR3. Trimming pared 8 bases from V and 2 bases from J, leaving 17 bases between. The CDR3 here is CASQGSTSITDTQYF. The CDR3, as DNA: TGTGCCAGCCAGGGCTCCACCTCTATCACAGATACGCAGTATTTT.